This T cell receptor (beta chain) was recovered during a study of cytomegalovirus exposure and HLA in healthy donors. Study context: Most donors, about 82% of over 350 genotyped, fell in the Caucasian-associated ancestry cluster. Regarding the study as a whole: In an earlier analysis, productive rearrangement rates for most beta V segments clustered near 87% or 30%. Usually a TCR sequence was rare, but some public TCRs were found in many donors.

CDR3 size: 15 residues. Looked up from germline, CDR1 is MGHRA and CDR2 is YSYEKL. V lost 5 bases, J lost 2 bases, and 2 bases stayed unmatched. In the case of this clone: As yet, its antigen is unknown.

PCR employed 60 Vbeta and 13 Jbeta primers. Profiled with immunoSEQ multiplex PCR; TCRdb holds only in-frame clones, not every one. The table for this sample gives about 79,000 clones. This chain links TRBV4-1 with TRBJ2-7; the match to TRBD2 covers 14 bases. The sequence was obtained from a man between 25 and 39 years old in good health and CMV-seronegative. What was sequenced was PBMCs. The CDR3 here is CASSGLAGGPYEQYF. For the CDR3, the DNA is TGCGCCAGCAGCGGACTAGCGGGGGGACCCTACGAGCAGTACTTC.